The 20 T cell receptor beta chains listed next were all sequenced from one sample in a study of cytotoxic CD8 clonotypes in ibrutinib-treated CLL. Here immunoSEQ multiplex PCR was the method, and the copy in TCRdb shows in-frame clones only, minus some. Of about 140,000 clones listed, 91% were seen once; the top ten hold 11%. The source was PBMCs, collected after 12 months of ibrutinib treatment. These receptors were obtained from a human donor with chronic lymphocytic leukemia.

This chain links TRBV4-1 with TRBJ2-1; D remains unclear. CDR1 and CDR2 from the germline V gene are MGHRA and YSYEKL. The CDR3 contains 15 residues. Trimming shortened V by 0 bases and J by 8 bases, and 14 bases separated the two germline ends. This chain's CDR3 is CASSQELRGIDEQFF. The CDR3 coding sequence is TGCGCCAGCAGCCAAGAGCTACGTGGGATCGATGAGCAGTTCTTC.

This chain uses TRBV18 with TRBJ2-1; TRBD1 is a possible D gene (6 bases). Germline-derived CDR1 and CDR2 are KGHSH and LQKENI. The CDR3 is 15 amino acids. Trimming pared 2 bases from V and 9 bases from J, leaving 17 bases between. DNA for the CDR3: TGTGCCAGCTCACCAGGGGCAGGGGATTTGAGTGAGCAGTTCTTC. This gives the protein CASSPGAGDLSEQFF. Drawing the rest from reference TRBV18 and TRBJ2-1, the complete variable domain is NAGVMQNPRHLVRRRGQEARLRCSPMKGHSHVYWYRQLPEEGLKFMVYLQKENIIDESGMPKERFSAEFPKEGPSILRIQQVVRGDSAAYFCASSPGAGDLSEQFFGPGTRLTVL.

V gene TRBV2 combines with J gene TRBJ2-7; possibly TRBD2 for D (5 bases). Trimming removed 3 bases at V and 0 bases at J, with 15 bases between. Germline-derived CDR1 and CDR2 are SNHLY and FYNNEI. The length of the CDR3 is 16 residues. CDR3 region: CASSDLSGIRSYEQYF. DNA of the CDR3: TGTGCCAGCAGTGACTTATCGGGGATTCGCTCCTACGAGCAGTACTTC.

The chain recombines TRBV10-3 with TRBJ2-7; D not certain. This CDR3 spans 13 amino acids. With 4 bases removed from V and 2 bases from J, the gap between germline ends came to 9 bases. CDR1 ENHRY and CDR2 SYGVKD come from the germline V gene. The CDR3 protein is CAISVEYPYEQYF. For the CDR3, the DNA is TGTGCCATCAGTGTTGAGTACCCCTACGAGCAGTACTTC.

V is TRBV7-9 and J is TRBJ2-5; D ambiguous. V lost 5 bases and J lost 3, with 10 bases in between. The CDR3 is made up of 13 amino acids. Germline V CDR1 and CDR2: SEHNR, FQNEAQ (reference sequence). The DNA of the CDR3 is TGTGCCAGCAGCGTCCAGGCGAAAGAGACCCAGTACTTC. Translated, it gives CASSVQAKETQYF.

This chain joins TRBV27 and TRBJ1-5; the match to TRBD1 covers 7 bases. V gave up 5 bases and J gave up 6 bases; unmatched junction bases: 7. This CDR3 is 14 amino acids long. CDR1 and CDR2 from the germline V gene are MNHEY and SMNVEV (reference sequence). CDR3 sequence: CASSIRQGSQPQHF. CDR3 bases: TGTGCCAGCAGTATTCGACAGGGCAGTCAGCCCCAGCATTTT.

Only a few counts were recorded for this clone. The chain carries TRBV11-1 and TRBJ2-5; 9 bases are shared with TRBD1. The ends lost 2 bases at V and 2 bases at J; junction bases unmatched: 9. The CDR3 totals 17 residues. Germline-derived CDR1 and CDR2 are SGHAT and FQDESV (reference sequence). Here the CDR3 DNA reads TGTGCCAGCAGCTTACTGGCGACCGGGACAGGGCAAGAGACCCAGTACTTC. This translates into CASSLLATGTGQETQYF.

The DNA for the CDR3 is TGTGCCAGCAGTTTAGGGGGTGGTGGGGCCAACGTCCTGACTTTC. This codes for CASSLGGGGANVLTF. The chain employs TRBV28 and TRBJ2-6; TRBD1 or TRBD2 may be the D gene (5 bases each). V dropped 2 bases and J dropped 3 bases, with 8 bases sitting between them. The CDR3 contains 15 residues. Germline-derived CDR1 and CDR2 are MDHEN and SYDVKM.

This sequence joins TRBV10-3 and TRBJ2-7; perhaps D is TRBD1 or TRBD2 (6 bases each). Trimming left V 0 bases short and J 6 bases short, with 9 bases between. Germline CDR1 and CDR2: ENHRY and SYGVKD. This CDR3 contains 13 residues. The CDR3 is CAISESGGGEQYF. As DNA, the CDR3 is TGTGCCATCAGTGAGTCGGGGGGCGGCGAGCAGTACTTC.

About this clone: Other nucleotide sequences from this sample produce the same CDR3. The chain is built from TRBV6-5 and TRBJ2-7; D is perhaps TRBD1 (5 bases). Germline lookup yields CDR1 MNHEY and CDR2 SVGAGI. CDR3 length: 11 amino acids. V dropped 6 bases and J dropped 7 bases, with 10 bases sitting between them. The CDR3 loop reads CASRAKGEQYF. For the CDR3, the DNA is TGTGCCAGCAGGGCGAAGGGGGAGCAGTACTTC.

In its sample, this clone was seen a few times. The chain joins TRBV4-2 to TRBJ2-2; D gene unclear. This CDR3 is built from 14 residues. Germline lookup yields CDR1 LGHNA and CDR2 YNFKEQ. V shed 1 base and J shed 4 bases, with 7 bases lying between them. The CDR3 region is CASSQVLLTGELFF. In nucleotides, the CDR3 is TGTGCCAGCAGCCAAGTTCTACTCACCGGGGAGCTGTTTTTT.

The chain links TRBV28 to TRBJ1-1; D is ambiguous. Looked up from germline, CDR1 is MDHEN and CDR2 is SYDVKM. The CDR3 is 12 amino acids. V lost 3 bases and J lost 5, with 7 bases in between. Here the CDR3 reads CASSLGRTEAFF. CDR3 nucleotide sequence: TGTGCCAGCAGTTTGGGCCGAACTGAAGCTTTCTTT.

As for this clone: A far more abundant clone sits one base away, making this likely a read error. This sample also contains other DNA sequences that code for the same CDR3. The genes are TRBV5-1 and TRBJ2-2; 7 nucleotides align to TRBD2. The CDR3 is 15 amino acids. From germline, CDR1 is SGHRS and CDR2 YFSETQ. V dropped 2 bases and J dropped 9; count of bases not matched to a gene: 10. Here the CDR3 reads CASSFGAGSSRELFF. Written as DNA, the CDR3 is TGCGCCAGCAGCTTCGGAGCGGGGAGCAGCAGGGAGCTGTTTTTT.

The CDR3 DNA reads TGTGCCAGCAGCCAAGCTTGGATTCCTGCAACTAATGAAAAACTGTTTTTT. It encodes CASSQAWIPATNEKLFF. This chain uses TRBV4-2 with TRBJ1-4; no firm D call. The CDR3 has 17 residues. V lost 1 base to trimming and J lost 0 bases, with 12 bases between them. From germline, CDR1 is LGHNA and CDR2 YNFKEQ.

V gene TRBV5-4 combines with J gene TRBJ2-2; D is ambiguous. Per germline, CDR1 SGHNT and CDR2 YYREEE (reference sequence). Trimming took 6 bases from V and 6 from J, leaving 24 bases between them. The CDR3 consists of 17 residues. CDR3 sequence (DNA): TGTGCCAGCATATCTACGGAATCCGCCGGATTTTCCGGGGAGCTGTTTTTT. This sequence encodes CASISTESAGFSGELFF.

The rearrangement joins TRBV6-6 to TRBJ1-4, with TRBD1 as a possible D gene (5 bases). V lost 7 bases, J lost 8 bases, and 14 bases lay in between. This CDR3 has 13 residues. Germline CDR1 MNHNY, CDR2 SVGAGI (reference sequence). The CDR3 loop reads CASNRRREEKLFF. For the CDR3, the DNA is TGTGCCAGCAACCGCCGCAGGGAGGAAAAACTGTTTTTT.

The CDR3 nucleotides read TGTGCCAGCAGCTTGGCGACAGGTATTGCATACGAGCAGTACTTC. Its protein product is CASSLATGIAYEQYF. The chain links TRBV11-2 to TRBJ2-7, with a weak D call TRBD1 (6 bases). Germline V gene data show CDR1 as SGHAT and CDR2 as FQNNGV. Trimming removed 3 bases at V and 4 bases at J, with 16 bases between. This CDR3 comprises 15 residues. Full variable domain (missing parts from reference TRBV11-2 and TRBJ2-7): EAGVAQSPRYKIIEKRQSVAFWCNPISGHATLYWYQQILGQGPKLLIQFQNNGVVDDSQLPKDRFSAERLKGVDSTLKIQPAKLEDSAVYLCASSLATGIAYEQYFGPGTRLTVT.

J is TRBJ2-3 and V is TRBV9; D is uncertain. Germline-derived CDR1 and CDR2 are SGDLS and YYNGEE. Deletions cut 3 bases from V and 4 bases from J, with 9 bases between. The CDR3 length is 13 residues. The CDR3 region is CASSGGGADTQYF. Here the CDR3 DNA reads TGTGCCAGCAGCGGCGGTGGAGCAGATACGCAGTATTTT.

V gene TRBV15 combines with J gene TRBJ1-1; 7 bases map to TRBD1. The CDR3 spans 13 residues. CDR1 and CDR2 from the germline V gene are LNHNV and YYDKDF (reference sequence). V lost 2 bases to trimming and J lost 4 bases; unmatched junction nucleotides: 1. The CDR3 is CATSRYRGTEAFF. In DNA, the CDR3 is TGTGCCACCAGCAGATACAGGGGCACTGAAGCTTTCTTT.

Here the CDR3 DNA reads TGTGCCAGTTTGGACAGGGGGCGATACGAGCAGTACTTC. It yields the protein CASLDRGRYEQYF. This chain links TRBV19 with TRBJ2-7; 11 bases agree with TRBD1. This CDR3 contains 13 residues. Germline CDR1 reads LNHDA; CDR2 reads SQIVND (reference sequence). Trimming took 8 bases from V and 4 from J; bases not matched to a gene: 4.